This T cell receptor beta chain was sequenced for a study of blood T cell repertoires in COVID-19. At the level of the study: From the United States, Italy and Spain came samples of acute and convalescent COVID-19. PBMCs, B-cell-depleted T cells, or T cells were the source of the cDNA or gDNA that made up the material.

V gave up 1 base and J gave up 4 bases, with 9 bases separating them. Germline-derived CDR1 and CDR2 are SGHVS and FNYEAQ. The CDR3 sequence is 14 residues long. Clones were read by immunoSEQ multiplex PCR, and TCRdb kept only the in-frame ones, dropping some. The table shows hundreds of thousands of clones, with about 85% occurring only once. The origin of this receptor is an elderly woman with acute or convalescent COVID-19. Material for sequencing was peripheral blood. The chain uses TRBV7-6 and TRBJ2-3, with a tentative D call TRBD2 (6 bases). CDR3 DNA sequence: TGTGCCAGCAGCTTAGGACTAGTTTCAGATACGCAGTATTTT. It is translated as CASSLGLVSDTQYF.